The T cell receptor (beta chain) under discussion was sequenced for a study of shared clonotypes between healthy human individuals. This clone has a single count. The CDR3 sequence is 15 residues long. V gave up 3 bases and J gave up 4 bases, with 14 bases separating them. CDR1 and CDR2 from the germline V gene are SGHNT and YYREEE (reference sequence). TCRdb keeps only in-frame clones here, not all; method: immunoSEQ multiplex PCR. This sample has around 2.1 million clones, with approximately 96% found just once. This receptor was obtained from a man aged 18 to 30 in good health. The chain carries TRBV5-4 and TRBJ2-1; D may be TRBD1 or TRBD2 (5 bases each). The specimen sequenced was naive CD4+ T cells sorted from blood. Sample subset: CD45RA+ positively selected. CDR3 DNA: TGTGCCAGCAGCTCCGGGACGGCCGATTACAATGAGCAGTTCTTC. Translated, it gives CASSSGTADYNEQFF.